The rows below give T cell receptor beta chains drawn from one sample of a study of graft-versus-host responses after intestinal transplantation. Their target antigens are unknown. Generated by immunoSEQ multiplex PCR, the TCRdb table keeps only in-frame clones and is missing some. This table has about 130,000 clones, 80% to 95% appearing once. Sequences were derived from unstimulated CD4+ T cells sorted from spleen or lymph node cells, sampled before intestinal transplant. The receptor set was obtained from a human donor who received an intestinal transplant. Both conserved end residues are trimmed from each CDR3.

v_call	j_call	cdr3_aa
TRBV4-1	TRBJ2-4	ASSQVQGHEAKNIQY
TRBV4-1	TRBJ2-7	ASRGGEGFFYEQY
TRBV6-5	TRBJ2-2	ASSFLRGARTGELF
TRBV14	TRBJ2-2	ASSHALISGELF
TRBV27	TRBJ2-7	ASSLLSTPRYEQY
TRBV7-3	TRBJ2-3	ASSLTSADTQY
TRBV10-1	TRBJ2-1	ASSPTGTGAYNEQF
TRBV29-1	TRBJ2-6	SVWTGGAGANVLT
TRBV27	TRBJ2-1	ASSIPGGTSAVNEQF
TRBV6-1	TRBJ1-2	ASSLRYYGYT
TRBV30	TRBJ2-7	AWSQFSGSYHEQY
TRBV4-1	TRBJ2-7	ASSQAQSTYEQY
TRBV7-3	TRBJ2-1	ASSPLRGAEQF
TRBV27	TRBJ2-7	ASSLLGNYYEQY
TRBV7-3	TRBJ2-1	ASSSRPGGPHEQF
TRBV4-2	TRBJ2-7	ASSPGVLSVLSSYEQY
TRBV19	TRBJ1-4	ASRGYNEKLF
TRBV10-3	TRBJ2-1	AIGMGREGLSPLSEQF
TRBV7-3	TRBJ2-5	ASSFSSGRGQETQY
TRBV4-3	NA	ASSQGVLAGYEQY
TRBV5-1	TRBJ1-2	ASSLVGGQGDGYT
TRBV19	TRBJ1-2	ASSPYSYGYT
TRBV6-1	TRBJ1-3	ASRQDGSSGNTIY
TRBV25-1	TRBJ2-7	ASSEGTGAYEQY
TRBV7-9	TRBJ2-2	ASSPRTGRNTGELF
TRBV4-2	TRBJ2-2	ASSQSLAADTGELF
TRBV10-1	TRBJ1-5	ASSETVWRNQPQH
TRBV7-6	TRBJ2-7	ASSSGQPAYEQY
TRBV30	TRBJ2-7	AWSVRRGLAVPNPSYEQY
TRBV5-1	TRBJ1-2	ASSLDRVRGYT
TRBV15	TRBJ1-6	ATSRDLLQGTPYNSPLH
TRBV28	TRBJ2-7	ASSPADSYEQY
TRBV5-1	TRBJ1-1	ASSRDSGATEAF
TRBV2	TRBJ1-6	AGRAGTANSPLH
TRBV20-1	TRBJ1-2	SVGGPYGYT
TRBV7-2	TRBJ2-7	ASSLIRTGAYEQY
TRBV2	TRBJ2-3	ASSVDGTDTQY
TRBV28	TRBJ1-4	ASSSLGEKLF
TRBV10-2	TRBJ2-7	ASSHPAGTYEQY
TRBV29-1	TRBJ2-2	SVATGGAIGELF
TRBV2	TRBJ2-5	ASSVTASGYQETQY
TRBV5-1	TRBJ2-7	ASAGGSYEQY
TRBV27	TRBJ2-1	ASSSGQGSPLAQPRNEQF
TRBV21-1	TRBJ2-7	ASSQYYEQY
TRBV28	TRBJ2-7	ASSPPGLLYEQY
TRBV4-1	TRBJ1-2	ASSQLTSGNYGYT
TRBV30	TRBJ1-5	AWGQGNQPQH
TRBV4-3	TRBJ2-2	ASSQEEVRDTDTGELF
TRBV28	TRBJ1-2	ASSLSPSLNYGYT
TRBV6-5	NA	ASSSRQMSSYEQY
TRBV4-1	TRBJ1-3	ASSQDPYSGNTIY
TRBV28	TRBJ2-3	ASSFRVGGGDTQY
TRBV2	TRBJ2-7	ASSEGPGLAGKLSYEQY
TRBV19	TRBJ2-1	ASTRLADSYNEQF
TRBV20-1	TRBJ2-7	SAPVRYEQY
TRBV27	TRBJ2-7	ASRPSDYSSYEQY
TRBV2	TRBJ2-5	ASSQETQY